Shown below are 27 T cell receptor beta chains from a single sample sequenced in a study of blood T cell repertoires in COVID-19. The assay was immunoSEQ multiplex PCR, and TCRdb's table has in-frame clones only and misses some. The sample consists of more than 150,000 clones, 84% of them appearing once. Sequenced material: peripheral blood. These receptor sequences come from a man between 18 and 35 years old with active or convalescent COVID-19.

This rearrangement joins TRBV25-1 to TRBJ2-7, with 7 nucleotides matching TRBD2. Germline loops: CDR1 MGHDK, CDR2 SYGVNS. V gave up 5 bases and J gave up 5 bases; unmatched junction bases: 15. The CDR3 is 16 amino acids. DNA of the CDR3: TGTGCCAGCAGTACTACCGGGACTATTTTTCTCCACGAGCAGTACTTC. Its protein is CASSTTGTIFLHEQYF.

The CDR3 DNA follows: TGTGCCAGCAGTCGGACAGGGGGCGGGTGGGAGACCCAGTACTTC. Translated, it gives CASSRTGGGWETQYF. This sequence joins TRBV28 and TRBJ2-5, with 11 bases that match TRBD1. The CDR3 consists of 15 residues. V lost 5 bases, J lost 5 bases, and 7 bases stayed unmatched. Germline V CDR1 and CDR2: MDHEN, SYDVKM.

The chain employs TRBV5-4 and TRBJ2-7; possible D gene TRBD1, 6 bases. The CDR3 runs 15 residues. The germline V and J ends were trimmed by 1 base and 2 bases, with 13 bases remaining between them. Per germline, CDR1 SGHNT and CDR2 YYREEE (reference sequence). CDR3: CASSLKSGQTYEQYF. CDR3 bases: TGTGCCAGCAGCTTGAAAAGCGGACAGACCTACGAGCAGTACTTC.

This clone was detected only a few times. The gene calls are TRBV27 and TRBJ1-1; D uncertain. Trimming left V 6 bases short and J 4 bases short, with 15 bases between. The CDR3 consists of 14 residues. Germline-derived CDR1 and CDR2 are MNHEY and SMNVEV (reference sequence). The CDR3 sequence: CASRGGDTRTEAFF. The CDR3, as DNA: TGTGCCAGCAGGGGAGGCGACACGCGCACTGAAGCTTTCTTT.

The chain is built from TRBV25-1 and TRBJ2-1; tentatively, D is TRBD1 (5 bases). Germline-derived CDR1 and CDR2 are MGHDK and SYGVNS. Trimming cost V 3 bases and J 4 bases, with 10 bases left between them. The CDR3 loop spans 14 amino acids. The CDR3 nucleotides are TGTGCCAGCAGTGAGGCAGGGAAATACAATGAGCAGTTCTTC. It is translated as CASSEAGKYNEQFF.

J is TRBJ1-1 and V is TRBV2; 8 nucleotides line up with TRBD1. Losses at the gene ends were 5 bases for V and 0 bases for J; bases not matched to a gene: 5. Germline V gene data show CDR1 as SNHLY and CDR2 as FYNNEI. This CDR3 is built from 15 residues. DNA for the CDR3: TGTGCCAGCAGTACCCAGACAGGGGTGAACACTGAAGCTTTCTTT. Translation: CASSTQTGVNTEAFF.

The chain couples TRBV18 to TRBJ1-1, with D possibly being TRBD1 (5 bases). The germline V and J ends were trimmed by 3 bases and 5 bases, with 16 bases remaining between them. This CDR3 spans 15 amino acids. CDR1 is KGHSH, CDR2 LQKENI, per germline. CDR3 loop: CASSPPGRDLTEAFF. The DNA for the CDR3 is TGTGCCAGCTCACCTCCGGGACGGGACTTAACTGAAGCTTTCTTT.

The CDR3 region is CASSQDAGFNGYTF. CDR3 DNA: TGCGCCAGCAGCCAAGATGCAGGGTTCAACGGCTACACCTTC. The chain employs TRBV4-1 and TRBJ1-2; a weak D match, TRBD1 (5 bases). Deletions cut 0 bases from V and 8 bases from J, with 13 bases between. Germline assignment: CDR1 MGHRA and CDR2 YSYEKL. This CDR3 contains 14 residues.

This sequence joins TRBV29-1 and TRBJ1-1; a possible D gene is TRBD1 (5 bases). This CDR3 contains 13 residues. The germline V and J ends were trimmed by 7 bases and 6 bases, with 18 bases remaining between them. Per germline, CDR1 SQVTM and CDR2 ANQGSEA. CDR3 amino acids: CSDGRVGRAEAFF. The CDR3 nucleotides are TGCAGCGATGGCAGGGTGGGTAGGGCTGAAGCTTTCTTT.

This chain connects TRBV7-2 to TRBJ2-1; 11 positions match TRBD2. There are 19 residues in the CDR3. CDR1 SGHTA and CDR2 FQGNSA come from the germline V gene. J gave up 0 bases and V 4 bases, and 11 bases lay outside the gene matches. CDR3 sequence: CASSSPGLAAPSSYNEQFF. CDR3 coding DNA: TGTGCCAGCAGCTCACCGGGACTAGCGGCCCCAAGCTCCTACAATGAGCAGTTCTTC.

This clone was detected a few times. CDR3 sequence: CASSDSRASGRREQFF. The CDR3 DNA sequence: TGTGCCAGCAGTGACTCTAGGGCTAGCGGGAGACGGGAGCAGTTCTTC. The chain uses TRBV6-4 and TRBJ2-1; 10 bases agree with TRBD2. Germline V gene lookup returns CDR1 MRHNA and CDR2 SNTAGT. The CDR3 extends over 16 amino acids. V was pared by 0 bases and J by 10 bases, with 9 bases of the junction left unmatched.

The chain links TRBV5-8 to TRBJ1-3; 9 bases are shared with TRBD1. The CDR3 is made up of 15 amino acids. In germline, CDR1 is SGHTS, CDR2 YDEGEE. The J segment lost 3 bases and the V segment lost 4 bases, leaving 5 bases of the junction unmatched. CDR3 DNA: TGTGCCAGCAGCCTAACAGGGGGCGGTGGAAACACCATATATTTT. It encodes CASSLTGGGGNTIYF.

This clone has a single count. This chain connects TRBV4-1 to TRBJ2-1, with 13 bases that match TRBD2. Germline V lookup: CDR1 MGHRA, CDR2 YSYEKL. V shed 2 bases, J shed 6 bases, and the junction held 4 bases outside the gene matches. The CDR3 has 16 residues. Written as DNA, the CDR3 is TGCGCCAGCAGCCAACTGACTAGCGGGAGGTCCAATGAGCAGTTCTTC. Its translation: CASSQLTSGRSNEQFF.

The chain recombines TRBV29-1 with TRBJ2-1; D possibly corresponds to TRBD2 (6 bases). Per the germline V gene, CDR1 is SQVTM and CDR2 is ANQGSEA. The V end was cut by 4 bases, the J end by 1 base, with 8 bases between. The CDR3 has 13 amino acids. Written as DNA, the CDR3 is TGCAGCGTTGTAGCGGTTTCCTACAATGAGCAGTTCTTC. This encodes CSVVAVSYNEQFF.

The J gene is TRBJ1-6, the V gene TRBV5-5; 8 bases are shared with TRBD1. Trimming removed 4 bases from V and 9 bases from J; junction bases left unmatched: 15. This CDR3 comprises 17 residues. CDR1 SGHKS and CDR2 YYEKEE come from the germline V gene (reference sequence). CDR3: CASSRADRDRPSSPLHF. In nucleotides, the CDR3 is TGTGCCAGCAGCAGGGCGGACAGGGATCGGCCAAGTTCACCCCTCCACTTT.

The J gene is TRBJ2-1, the V gene TRBV27; TRBD2 matches 11 bases. With V trimmed by 5 bases and J by 6 bases, 6 bases remained unmatched. The CDR3 runs 15 residues. Germline-derived CDR1 and CDR2 are MNHEY and SMNVEV (reference sequence). For the CDR3, the DNA is TGTGCCAGCAGTATCGGGACTAGCGGCGCCAATGAGCAGTTCTTC. This translates into CASSIGTSGANEQFF.

The chain joins TRBV27 to TRBJ2-7; TRBD2 agrees at 7 bases. The CDR3 contains 12 residues. The germline V gene has CDR1 MNHEY and CDR2 SMNVEV (reference sequence). V was clipped by 5 bases and J by 2 bases; unmatched bases: 0. The CDR3 sequence is CASSGGAYEQYF. Here the CDR3 DNA reads TGTGCCAGCAGTGGGGGGGCCTACGAGCAGTACTTC.

The chain joins TRBV9 to TRBJ2-3; 11 positions match TRBD2. The CDR3 has 16 residues. Losses at the gene ends were 4 bases for V and 0 bases for J; bases not matched to a gene: 4. CDR1 is SGDLS, CDR2 YYNGEE, per germline. CDR3 bases: TGTGCCAGCAGCTCTCGGACTAGCGGGAGCACAGATACGCAGTATTTT. This codes for CASSSRTSGSTDTQYF.

The chain combines TRBV5-1 with TRBJ2-7; 10 bases line up with TRBD1. Germline CDR1 is SGHRS and CDR2 is YFSETQ. This CDR3 has 16 residues. The J segment lost 5 bases and the V segment lost 4 bases, leaving 12 bases of the junction unmatched. CDR3 loop: CASSPQPTGTGDEQYF. The CDR3 nucleotides read TGCGCCAGCAGCCCACAACCCACCGGGACAGGGGACGAGCAGTACTTC.

The V gene is TRBV27, the J gene TRBJ2-1; 11 bases match TRBD1. After removal of 5 bases from V and 9 bases from J, the junction contained 12 bases not matched to a gene. Per germline, CDR1 MNHEY and CDR2 SMNVEV (reference sequence). This CDR3 contains 16 residues. The CDR3 reads CASSPTLRDRGAEQFF. The CDR3 DNA reads TGTGCCAGCAGTCCGACCCTCCGGGACAGGGGGGCTGAGCAGTTCTTC.

This clone was detected a few times. The chain couples TRBV29-1 to TRBJ2-2, with D tentatively TRBD2 (6 bases). The CDR3 loop spans 15 amino acids. Germline CDR1 is SQVTM and CDR2 is ANQGSEA. The germline V and J ends were trimmed by 0 bases and 0 bases, with 8 bases remaining between them. The CDR3 DNA reads TGCAGCGTTGAAGATCGGGAGACGAACACCGGGGAGCTGTTTTTT. It is translated as CSVEDRETNTGELFF.

The table lists this clone with a count of one. The V call is TRBV5-4, the J call TRBJ2-7; the match to TRBD2 covers 12 bases. This CDR3 region has 14 residues. Germline V CDR1 and CDR2: SGHNT, YYREEE (reference sequence). V gave up 6 bases and J gave up 5 bases; unmatched junction bases: 6. This CDR3 reads CASTPGLAGNEQYF. The CDR3 coding sequence is TGTGCCAGCACTCCCGGACTAGCGGGGAACGAGCAGTACTTC.

The chain couples TRBV24-1 to TRBJ2-1, with 15 bases lining up with TRBD2. Trimming removed 4 bases from V and 6 bases from J; junction bases left unmatched: 9. The CDR3 spans 18 residues. Germline V gene lookup returns CDR1 KGHDR and CDR2 SFDVKD. CDR3 protein: CATSDQGLAGGRGNEQFF. CDR3 DNA sequence: TGTGCCACCAGTGACCAGGGACTAGCGGGAGGTCGAGGCAATGAGCAGTTCTTC.

The chain has TRBV24-1 and TRBJ2-7, with a tentative D call TRBD2 (6 bases). Between the trimmed V and J ends, which lost 6 bases and 7 bases, there was a span of 9 bases. The CDR3 contains 11 residues. The germline CDR1 and CDR2 sequences are KGHDR and SFDVKD. CDR3 in DNA: TGTGCCACCAGTAAGGGACTGGAGCAGTACTTC. This translates into CATSKGLEQYF.

The rearrangement links TRBV18 to TRBJ1-4, with D uncertain. CDR3 length: 17 amino acids. V was pared by 2 bases and J by 11 bases, with 24 bases between. The germline gives CDR1 KGHSH, CDR2 LQKENI. CDR3 DNA sequence: TGTGCCAGCTCACCAGAGCTCGGGTTACCCAATGATCGGAAACTGTTTTTT. Translated, it gives CASSPELGLPNDRKLFF.

The chain has TRBV7-9 and TRBJ1-4, with D unresolved. Trimming removed 5 bases from V and 10 bases from J, with 20 bases in between. Germline values: CDR1 SEHNR, CDR2 FQNEAQ (reference sequence). CDR3 length: 15 amino acids. CDR3 residues: CASSRDDGNSGKLFF. The CDR3 nucleotides read TGTGCCAGCAGCCGCGACGATGGCAACAGTGGAAAACTGTTTTTT.

This clone has more than one count but fewer than ten. The chain employs TRBV12-3 or TRBV12-4 and TRBJ1-2, with D unresolved. The V gene lost 6 bases and the J gene lost 8 bases, with 10 bases spanning the gap. CDR3 length: 11 residues. CDR3 region: CASSQRMGYTF. The CDR3 DNA reads as TGTGCCAGCAGCCAGAGGATGGGCTACACCTTC.